The source of this T cell receptor beta chain is a study of T-cell reconstitution after alpha-beta-depleted transplantation in children. Study findings and constraints: Counts and diversity of T cells one year after transplant came mostly from newly produced T cells. Approximately two months post-transplant, alpha-beta T cells reportedly originated from several hundred expanded graft clones. Some patients' high day-60 TCRbeta diversity was attributed to recipient cells surviving conditioning.

Unique molecular identifiers were incorporated when the TCRbeta library was constructed. TCRdb recomputed calls from the PCR reads with MiXCR, one row per CDR3 protein. The sample records about 100,000 distinct CDR3 sequences, about 6.5% being singletons. This clonotype came up many times. The antigen remains undetermined. This CDR3 has 16 residues. J was trimmed by 5 bases and V by 5 bases; bases with no gene match: 14. Germline CDR1 reads SGHTA; CDR2 reads FQGNSA. Sequencing was performed on PBMCs, mostly from graft donor cells, taken 360 days after TCRalphabeta/CD19-depleted stem cell transplant. The clonotype originates from a male patient aged 2-9 years who had a stem cell transplant for acute lymphoblastic leukemia, so the T cells may come from the graft donor. V and J are TRBV7-2 and TRBJ2-7; 8 positions match TRBD1. In nucleotides, the CDR3 is TGTGCCAGCAGCCCTTTTCGCTCGGACAGGGTAAACGAGCAGTACTTC. Amino acids: CASSPFRSDRVNEQYF.